One and the same sample provided the 13 T cell receptor beta chains below, sequenced in a study of regulatory T cells in long-lasting Graves disease. Arm-PCR of CDR3 regions and iRepertoire HTBI primers were used to build TCR beta libraries. MiXCR was run by TCRdb on the multiplex PCR reads, yielding one entry per CDR3 protein. The sample includes under 350,000 distinct CDR3 sequences, roughly a fifth of them seen just once. The time point: persistent/refractory GD, antithyroid drugs over 5 years with positive TRAb. Making the TCR library involved RNA that had been extracted from PBMCs. The sample in question was peripheral blood mononuclear cells (PBMCs), obtained when the disease was refractory, from a patient treated with antithyroid drugs. Receptor source: a female donor with Graves disease.

V is TRBV7-2 and J is TRBJ2-5, with 8 bases fitting TRBD1. J lost 5 bases, V lost 2 bases, and 7 bases had no gene match. The CDR3 covers 15 residues. CDR1 SGHTA and CDR2 FQGNSA come from the germline V gene. The CDR3 loop is CASSLQDRAWETQYF. The CDR3 DNA sequence: TGTGCCAGCAGCTTACAGGACAGGGCTTGGGAGACCCAGTACTTC.

The V call is TRBV11-2, the J call TRBJ2-3, with a tentative D call TRBD1 (5 bases). There are 17 residues in the CDR3. V dropped 5 bases and J dropped 0 bases, with 18 bases sitting between them. The germline gives CDR1 SGHAT, CDR2 FQNNGV. The CDR3 sequence: CASSHDSLKFSTDTQYF. The CDR3 DNA is TGTGCCAGCAGCCACGACAGCCTGAAATTTAGCACAGATACGCAGTATTTT.

This clonotype occurred many times. The CDR3 region has the DNA TGTGCCATCCAGGACGGGAGGGGAGAGACCCAGTACTTC. It translates to CAIQDGRGETQYF. J is TRBJ2-5 and V is TRBV10-3; TRBD2 matches 8 bases. The CDR3 is 13 residues long. The trim removed 8 bases at V and 4 bases at J, leaving 6 bases unmatched. Germline CDR1 ENHRY, CDR2 SYGVKD.

This clonotype has just a few counts. V and J are TRBV12-3 or TRBV12-4 and TRBJ2-2; D gene uncertain. V lost 0 bases to trimming and J lost 8 bases, with 7 bases between them. The CDR3 has 13 amino acids. In nucleotides, the CDR3 is TGTGCCAGCAGTTTAGCGAGGTCGGGGGAGCTGTTTTTT. It specifies CASSLARSGELFF.

This chain connects TRBV27 to TRBJ1-1; no clear D gene. TRBJ1-6 explains the end of the DNA better; the J call may be wrong. The germline gives CDR1 MNHEY, CDR2 SMNVEV (reference sequence). The CDR3 loop spans 13 amino acids. The CDR3 DNA sequence: TGTGCCAGCAGTTTATCAGCGGACTCACCCCTCCACTTT. Its translation: CASSLSADSPLHF.

The J gene is TRBJ1-3, the V gene TRBV2, with 7 nucleotides matching TRBD1. Trimming removed 4 bases from V and 4 bases from J; junction bases left unmatched: 4. CDR1 SNHLY and CDR2 FYNNEI come from the germline V gene. The CDR3 has 14 amino acids. CDR3 sequence: CASSGQGGGNTIYF. DNA of the CDR3: TGTGCCAGCAGTGGACAGGGAGGGGGAAACACCATATATTTT.

The table lists this clonotype with a few counts. The genes are TRBV20-1 and TRBJ1-2; 7 nucleotides align to TRBD1. Germline assignment: CDR1 DFQATT and CDR2 SNEGSKA (reference sequence). J lost 4 bases, V lost 8 bases, and 10 bases had no gene match. CDR3 length equals 13 residues. For the CDR3, the DNA is TGCAGTCCTAAGACAGGGATTGGCTATGGCTACACCTTC. Translating gives CSPKTGIGYGYTF.

In its sample, this clonotype was seen a few times. The rearrangement links TRBV7-2 to TRBJ2-7, with TRBD2 identical over 7 bases. Germline CDR1 SGHTA, CDR2 FQGNSA. Trimming took 2 bases from V and 3 from J; bases not matched to a gene: 4. The CDR3 is 14 amino acids. CDR3 DNA sequence: TGTGCCAGCAGCTTACCGGGAGGATACTACGAGCAGTACTTC. It codes for CASSLPGGYYEQYF. The complete variable domain, with remaining parts taken from reference TRBV7-2 and TRBJ2-7, reads GAGVSQSPSNKVTEKGKDVELRCDPISGHTALYWYRQSLGQGLEFLIYFQGNSAPDKSGLPSDRFSAERTGGSVSTLTIQRTQQEDSAVYLCASSLPGGYYEQYFGPGTRLTVT.

This clonotype showed up many times. The V and J genes are TRBV20-1 and TRBJ1-5; TRBD1 aligns across 9 bases. In germline, CDR1 is DFQATT, CDR2 SNEGSKA (reference sequence). V shed 0 bases, J shed 4 bases, and the junction held 16 bases outside the gene matches. The CDR3 is made up of 19 amino acids. The CDR3 loop is CSARDRYRGLPPPNQPQHF. The CDR3 coding sequence is TGCAGTGCTAGAGATCGCTACAGGGGGCTACCCCCACCTAATCAGCCCCAGCATTTT.

The V and J genes are TRBV7-9 and TRBJ1-4; 9 nucleotides line up with TRBD1. The CDR3 is 15 amino acids. The ends lost 5 bases at V and 7 bases at J; junction bases unmatched: 8. From germline, CDR1 is SEHNR and CDR2 FQNEAQ (reference sequence). CDR3 DNA: TGTGCCAGCAGCGACACAGGGGGCGAGGCTGAAAAACTGTTTTTT. Residues: CASSDTGGEAEKLFF.

The chain couples TRBV20-1 to TRBJ2-7; 10 bases fit TRBD2. Trimming took 2 bases from V and 2 from J; bases not matched to a gene: 6. Germline V gene lookup returns CDR1 DFQATT and CDR2 SNEGSKA (reference sequence). This CDR3 spans 15 amino acids. CDR3 sequence: CSARLAGAIAYEQYF. DNA of the CDR3: TGCAGTGCTAGACTAGCGGGAGCTATAGCCTACGAGCAGTACTTC.

The V call is TRBV4-1, the J call TRBJ2-5; 7 bases match TRBD2. This CDR3 is built from 13 residues. The V gene end was trimmed by 2 bases and the J gene end by 5 bases; junction bases not matched to a gene: 2. The germline CDR1 and CDR2 sequences are MGHRA and YSYEKL. The CDR3 here is CASSQWRGETQYF. Written as DNA, the CDR3 is TGCGCCAGCAGCCAATGGCGGGGGGAGACCCAGTACTTC.

This clonotype was seen a few times. This chain's CDR3 is CASSFRDRDEQYF. In DNA form, the CDR3 reads TGTGCCAGCAGCTTCCGGGACAGGGACGAGCAGTACTTC. The chain links TRBV7-2 to TRBJ2-7; 9 nucleotides align to TRBD1. Trimming at V came to 3 bases and at J to 5 bases, leaving 2 bases not matched to a gene. Germline V gene lookup returns CDR1 SGHTA and CDR2 FQGNSA. This CDR3 is 13 amino acids long.